What follows describes a single T cell receptor beta chain. Which antigen it targets is not known. It has no much larger one-base neighbor in the sample; base qualities were not kept. The sample's treatment or condition, from its label and the paper: in vitro stimulation with specific CMV peptide epitopes to enrich CMV-specific T cells. This record comes from a study of T cell repertoires in cytomegalovirus infection (dated by TCRdb to about 2019). The study in broad terms: Recently identified HLA-C-restricted CMV epitopes, whose presentation resists viral immunomodulation, were targeted by peptide stimulations together with well-studied HLA-B-restricted epitopes. The HLA type of each donor mattered for the analysis, because public TCR beta signatures pointed to carriage of CMV infection along with the matching HLA type.

The germline V gene yields SGHRS for CDR1 and YFSETQ for CDR2. The germline ends are 11 bases apart after V is trimmed by 0 bases and J by 8 bases. The CDR3 goes from the cysteine to the phenylalanine over 13 residues. Only the CDR3 DNA is retained, 39 bases long and in frame from the first base. TCRdb records Illumina HiSeq 1500 as the sequencer. TCRdb's own reprocessing of the public reads used fastp at Q25 and MiXCR and kept productive beta chains. Every CDR3 protein is listed once, alongside the most common genes and DNA of its rows. This sample comprises around 300,000 distinct CDR3 sequences, less than 25% of them detected only once. The ten largest clones add up to roughly 20% of the sample. The research as a whole found: The ex vivo response was dominated by HLA-C-restricted CMV-specific TCR beta clonotypes, and the single most frequent clonotype in two of eight donors was supplied by these HLA-C-restricted clonotypes. Cumulative frequency of public TCR beta family members discriminated carriers of CMV infection plus the relevant HLA type in this cohort and an independent 352-donor cohort.

The origin of this receptor is a human donor in good health (CMV status not recorded). Some clones in this sample may be carry-over from other donors' samples. Here the chain combines TRBV5-1 and TRBJ1-2; the D gene lacks a confident call. The specimen was cultured PBMCs, collected from culture after CMV antigen stimulation. The CDR3: CASSLDPGEGYTF. The DNA is as follows: TGCGCCAGCAGCTTGGACCCCGGAGAAGGCTACACCTTC. Full variable domain (CDR3 extended with the reference TRBV5-1 and TRBJ1-2 proteins): KAGVTQTPRYLIKTRGQQVTLSCSPISGHRSVSWYQQTPGQGLQFLFEYFSETQRNKGNFPGRFSGRQFSNSRSEMNVSTLELGDSALYLCASSLDPGEGYTFGSGTRLTVV.